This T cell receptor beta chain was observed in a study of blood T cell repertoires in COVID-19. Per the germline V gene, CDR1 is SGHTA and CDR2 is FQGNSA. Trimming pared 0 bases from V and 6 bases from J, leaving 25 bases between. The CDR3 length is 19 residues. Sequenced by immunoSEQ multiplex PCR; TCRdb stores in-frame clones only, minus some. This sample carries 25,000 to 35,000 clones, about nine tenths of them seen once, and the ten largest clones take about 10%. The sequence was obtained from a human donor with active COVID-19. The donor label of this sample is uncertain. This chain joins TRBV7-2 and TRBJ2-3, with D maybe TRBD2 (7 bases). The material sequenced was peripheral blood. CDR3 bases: TGTGCCAGCAGCTTAGCGCAGGGGTCCAGGGAGGGTCCAGCGGATACGCAGTATTTT. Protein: CASSLAQGSREGPADTQYF.